This T cell receptor (beta chain) was sequenced during a study of T cells in Graves' hyperthyroidism and ophthalmopathy (dated by TCRdb to between 2018 and 2021). The study in broad terms: Peripheral blood samples were taken at the time of initial diagnosis, prior to any treatment. The 95 to 100 discovery patients were divided at random into training and test sets in a 7:3 ratio. The paper reports TCR Vbeta CDR3 sequencing of roughly 140 peripheral blood samples: under 45 ophthalmopathy, some 80 hyperthyroidism and about 17 progressor patients. After blood sampling, hyperthyroidism patients were treated with methimazole at a starting dose of 30 mg daily, and ophthalmopathy patients were treated with high-dose intravenous methylprednisolone. An independent validation cohort of around 20 hyperthyroidism patients and 17 patients who later progressed to ophthalmopathy tested prospective prediction of ophthalmopathy. In addition, the study compared T-cell repertoires in thyroid tissue and in blood from six Graves' hyperthyroidism patients. A discovery cohort of about a hundred patients, fewer than 50 with Graves' ophthalmopathy and approximately 57 with stable Graves' hyperthyroidism, was used to find distinguishing TCR V-J signatures. Points the paper makes about the study in general: During validation, the model predicted progression to ophthalmopathy a median of approximately 6 months ahead of onset, with 70.59% sensitivity and roughly 75% specificity. A 13 V-J signature model separated ophthalmopathy from stable hyperthyroidism, with approximately 86% sensitivity and about 81% specificity in cross-validation and 80%/75% in testing. Sample size was not statistically predetermined, and investigators were not blinded to group allocation. Blood samples also contained most of the expanded thyroid clonotypes (frequency above 0.001), which suggests that blood repertoires may reflect thyroid immune responses.

CDR1 and CDR2 are read off the germline V gene as SGDLS and YYNGEE. V trim: 2 bases; J trim: 6 bases; unmatched bases: 10. The CDR3 runs 17 residues from the cysteine to the phenylalanine. Only the CDR3 portion is preserved as DNA: 51 bases, with reading frame beginning at the first base. The hyperthyroidism patients were between 18 and 65 years old and newly diagnosed, with a disease duration of less than 2 months. Exclusion was applied to patients with uncontrolled infections, other autoimmune diseases, pregnancy or lactation. Diagnoses were established on the basis of clinical symptoms, serum thyroxine and TRAb, thyroid ultrasound, and orbital computed tomography. For progressor patients, blood was drawn at the first diagnosis of hyperthyroidism, before any ophthalmopathy symptoms had appeared. Ficoll-Paque density gradient centrifugation was used to isolate PBMCs from 9.5 to 10 ml of fresh peripheral blood. Progressor patients were defined as those initially diagnosed with Graves' hyperthyroidism in whom ophthalmopathy developed during follow-up. Total RNA was extracted with Trizol reagent, and quality was checked on an Agilent 2100 Bioanalyzer.

The TCR beta CDR3 regions were amplified from the RNA transcripts. The TCR CDR3 was subjected to a first round of RT-PCR using the HTBI primer set and the Qiagen OneStep RT-PCR kit. Libraries were constructed in a second round of multiplex PCR, after which size selection and purification were performed. Paired-end sequencing of the libraries was performed with 100 bp reads on an Illumina HiSeq2000. Per the original workflow: SOAPnuke was used to process the raw data, throwing out any read that contained adapters or uncalled bases, had a mean Phred below 15, or lacked an exact constant-primer or identifier match. High-quality paired reads were merged with COPE v1.2.5, and unique nucleotide sequences were defined as clonotypes. MiTCR v1.1 was used to align the clonotypes against IMGT TRBV, TRBD and TRBJ reference segments. The analysis was restricted to V-J combinations with a frequency above 0.0001, which together covered roughly 99% of the repertoires. The TCS score was defined as F50 (clonal expansion) divided by E x V (chaos), with BLOSUM62-based TCRdist calculated between CDR3 peptides within each V-J. Welch's t-statistics and random forest reduced fewer than 550 V-J features to 10 to 15, which were used in a naive Bayes classifier (R e1071). TCRdb reran the public reads through fastp at Q25 and MiXCR, keeping productive beta chains. For every CDR3 protein sequence, its rows merge into one entry that carries the most common genes and DNA. TCRdb assigned the V and J calls; the authors' analysis was not used. This sample is represented by about 290,000 distinct CDR3 sequences; around 15% of them were singletons. The ten biggest clones cover 30% to 35% of the sample.

This clonotype was seen many times. The target of this receptor is not known. Base qualities were left out, and no much larger clone turns up one base away. The specimen was blood. This clonotype was sampled from a woman aged 50 to 65 with Graves' hyperthyroidism that later progressed to Graves' ophthalmopathy. The chain employs TRBV9 and TRBJ2-2, and 10 junction bases match TRBD2. The DNA sequence is given as TGTGCCAGCAGCGTTCCTAGCGGGAGTTTTGAGTCCGGGGAGCTGTTTTTT. This gives the protein CASSVPSGSFESGELFF.